The 26 T cell receptor beta chains given below trace back to one sample, sequenced in a study of CD8+ T cells in alopecia areata. cDNA reverse transcribed from extracted RNA served as the sequencing template. Some clones are missing from TCRdb's copy, which holds only in-frame ones; the method was immunoSEQ multiplex PCR. The sample includes about 97,000 clones, 41% of them seen just once. The specimen sequenced was CD4+ T cells sorted from blood. Receptor source: a human donor with alopecia areata.

The gene calls are TRBV5-4 and TRBJ2-7; the D gene is possibly TRBD1 (5 bases). Germline CDR1 is SGHNT and CDR2 is YYREEE (reference sequence). V lost 0 bases to trimming and J lost 6 bases, with 10 bases between them. The CDR3 is 13 amino acids. The CDR3: CASSLDRLGEQYF. CDR3 nucleotide sequence: TGTGCCAGCAGCTTGGACAGGTTGGGCGAGCAGTACTTC.

The gene calls are TRBV6-5 and TRBJ2-1, with TRBD2 matching 14 bases. The germline V gene encodes CDR1 MNHEY and CDR2 SVGAGI. This CDR3 is 14 amino acids long. Trimming at V came to 5 bases and at J to 9 bases, leaving 3 bases not matched to a gene. The CDR3 loop is CASSGTSGSTEQFF. The CDR3 DNA sequence: TGTGCCAGCAGTGGGACTAGCGGGAGTACTGAGCAGTTCTTC.

In regard to this clone: The same CDR3 can be traced to other DNA sequences in this sample. The gene calls are TRBV29-1 and TRBJ1-1, with TRBD1 matching 10 bases. CDR1 and CDR2 from the germline V gene are SQVTM and ANQGSEA. CDR3 size: 13 residues. V was pared by 5 bases and J by 2 bases, with 2 bases of the junction left unmatched. CDR3 region: CSVRTGGNTEAFF. The CDR3 region has the DNA TGCAGCGTTCGGACAGGGGGAAACACTGAAGCTTTCTTT.

The J gene is TRBJ1-1, the V gene TRBV2; D is uncertain. The CDR3 is made up of 11 amino acids. V lost 6 bases, J lost 7 bases, and 9 bases lay in between. The germline V gene has CDR1 SNHLY and CDR2 FYNNEI. The chain's CDR3 is CASRVVGEAFF. The CDR3 DNA is TGTGCCAGCAGGGTCGTGGGTGAAGCTTTCTTT.

Turning to this clone: Relative to the germline gene, one junction end is altered; a read error may explain this. This chain links TRBV5-1 with TRBJ1-6, with TRBD1 matching 7 bases. Germline V gene data show CDR1 as SGHRS and CDR2 as YFSETQ. The CDR3 covers 15 residues. CDR3 protein: CASSSRQGDNSPLHF. The CDR3 DNA is TGCGCCAGCAGCTCGAGACAGGGAGATAACTCACCCCTCCACTTT. Looking up the rest from reference TRBV5-1 and TRBJ1-6 gives the full variable domain: KAGVTQTPRYLIKTRGQQVTLSCSPISGHRSVSWYQQTPGQGLQFLFEYFSETQRNKGNFPGRFSGRQFSNSRSEMNVSTLELGDSALYLCASSSRQGDNSPLHFGNGTRLTVT.

The chain couples TRBV14 to TRBJ2-5, with unresolved D. V lost 4 bases, J lost 7 bases, and 16 bases lay in between. This CDR3 contains 14 residues. CDR1 is SGHDN and CDR2 is FVKESK in the germline V gene. DNA for the CDR3: TGTGCCAGCAGCCTAGAACGGGTGGCCGGGACCCAGTACTTC. It codes for CASSLERVAGTQYF.

This rearrangement joins TRBV7-2 to TRBJ2-1, with a possible D match to TRBD2 (5 bases). The CDR3 is 15 amino acids. CDR1 SGHTA and CDR2 FQGNSA come from the germline V gene. V dropped 5 bases and J dropped 2 bases, with 13 bases sitting between them. DNA of the CDR3: TGTGCCAGCAGCCTAAGAGCGGACCCCTACAATGAGCAGTTCTTC. Protein sequence: CASSLRADPYNEQFF.

V is TRBV6-5 and J is TRBJ1-6, with D possibly being TRBD1 (5 bases). V lost 10 bases and J 10 bases, leaving 17 bases between the germline ends. The germline CDR1 and CDR2 sequences are MNHEY and SVGAGI. This CDR3 spans 13 amino acids. The CDR3 nucleotides read TGTGCCACCCTAGTGGGGGGGGAATCACCCCTCCACTTT. This translates into CATLVGGESPLHF.

The J gene is TRBJ2-3, the V gene TRBV6-1; D possibly matches TRBD1 or TRBD2 (5 bases each). Germline-derived CDR1 and CDR2 are MNHNS and SASEGT. Trimming stripped 2 bases from V and 3 bases from J, with 9 bases between. CDR3 size: 14 residues. In DNA form, the CDR3 reads TGTGCCAGCAGTGAATCCTGGGGGACAGATACGCAGTATTTT. Amino acid sequence: CASSESWGTDTQYF.

Only a few counts were recorded for this clone. V gene TRBV2 combines with J gene TRBJ2-2; TRBD2 is a possible D gene (6 bases). The germline gives CDR1 SNHLY, CDR2 FYNNEI. The germline V and J ends were trimmed by 4 bases and 0 bases, with 12 bases remaining between them. The CDR3 contains 16 residues. CDR3 in DNA: TGTGCCAGCAGTGCTCGGGGCGGGGCGAACACCGGGGAGCTGTTTTTT. Protein sequence: CASSARGGANTGELFF.

There are a few counts of this clone. The chain joins TRBV9 to TRBJ2-1, with D possibly TRBD1 on 5 matching bases. V gave up 4 bases and J gave up 7 bases, with 15 bases separating them. Germline CDR1 is SGDLS and CDR2 is YYNGEE. The CDR3 length is 14 residues. In DNA, the CDR3 is TGTGCCAGCAGCCCGGCGGCAGGGAAGAATGAGCAGTTCTTC. Its translation: CASSPAAGKNEQFF.

The rearrangement links TRBV4-3 to TRBJ1-5, with D hard to call. This CDR3 comprises 15 residues. The ends were cut back, 1 base at V and 4 bases at J, with 11 bases in the middle. The germline CDR1 and CDR2 sequences are LGHNA and YSLEER. This chain's CDR3 is CASSQGWAGNQPQHF. CDR3 nucleotide sequence: TGCGCCAGCAGCCAAGGATGGGCAGGTAATCAGCCCCAGCATTTT.

This chain connects TRBV7-2 to TRBJ2-5; TRBD2 matches at 10 bases. There are 14 residues in the CDR3. With 3 bases clipped from V and 5 bases from J, the junction kept 3 bases outside the gene matches. In germline, CDR1 is SGHTA, CDR2 FQGNSA. The CDR3 coding sequence is TGTGCCAGCAGCTTGGGACTAGCGTCGGAGACCCAGTACTTC. It codes for CASSLGLASETQYF.

The chain joins TRBV5-1 to TRBJ2-1, with 8 bases matching TRBD1. CDR3 length: 16 amino acids. V lost 1 base, J lost 6 bases, and 9 bases stayed unmatched. Germline V gene sequence: CDR1 SGHRS, CDR2 YFSETQ. CDR3: CASSLPRQGWGNEQFF. CDR3 nucleotides: TGCGCCAGCAGCTTGCCCCGACAGGGGTGGGGCAATGAGCAGTTCTTC.

V and J are TRBV4-2 and TRBJ2-1; D is perhaps TRBD2 (7 bases). The CDR3 runs to 17 residues. CDR1 is LGHNA, CDR2 YNFKEQ, per germline. V lost 4 bases and J 2 bases, leaving 18 bases between the germline ends. The CDR3: CASSLDGGGATYNEQFF. The CDR3 DNA reads as TGTGCCAGCAGCCTCGACGGCGGGGGCGCTACCTACAATGAGCAGTTCTTC.

This clone occurred many times. The chain couples TRBV7-2 to TRBJ1-6; D not resolved. The length of the CDR3 is 13 residues. Trimming pared 3 bases from V and 5 bases from J, leaving 5 bases between. Germline CDR1 is SGHTA and CDR2 is FQGNSA. CDR3 sequence: CASSFGDNSPLHF. The CDR3 DNA reads TGTGCCAGCAGCTTCGGGGATAATTCACCCCTCCACTTT.

This clone appeared a few times. The V call is TRBV5-6, the J call TRBJ2-7; TRBD1 might be the D (8 bases). The CDR3 spans 14 residues. V was shortened by 3 bases and J by 4 bases, with 14 bases between the two germline ends. CDR1 and CDR2 from the germline V gene are SGHDT and YYEEEE. In nucleotides, the CDR3 is TGTGCCAGCAGCTCCGGACAGGGACTATACGAGCAGTACTTC. Amino acid sequence: CASSSGQGLYEQYF. Full variable domain (missing parts from reference TRBV5-6 and TRBJ2-7): DAGVTQSPTHLIKTRGQQVTLRCSPKSGHDTVSWYQQALGQGPQFIFQYYEEEERQRGNFPDRFSGHQFPNYSSELNVNALLLGDSALYLCASSSGQGLYEQYFGPGTRLTVT.

In DNA, the CDR3 is TGCGCCAGCAGCTTGTTCACCGTGAACACTGAAGCTTTCTTT. Residues: CASSLFTVNTEAFF. The J gene is TRBJ1-1, the V gene TRBV5-1; no reliable D call. Trimming left V 1 base short and J 0 bases short, with 7 bases between. Germline values: CDR1 SGHRS, CDR2 YFSETQ. This CDR3 is built from 14 residues.

This clone was found a few times. The chain recombines TRBV28 with TRBJ1-1; unclear D gene. Germline values: CDR1 MDHEN, CDR2 SYDVKM. The CDR3 extends over 14 amino acids. The V end lost 3 bases, the J end lost 4 bases, and 12 bases lay between the germline ends. CDR3 nucleotides: TGTGCCAGCAGTTTTCATAGGGTGTCCACTGAAGCTTTCTTT. Its translation: CASSFHRVSTEAFF.

The sample holds a few counts of this clone. This chain connects TRBV30 to TRBJ1-5, with D tentatively TRBD1 (5 bases). Germline V gene sequence: CDR1 GTSNPN, CDR2 SVGIG (reference sequence). The CDR3 runs to 15 residues. V dropped 7 bases and J dropped 0 bases, with 16 bases sitting between them. CDR3 residues: CASSGRINSNQPQHF. The CDR3 DNA follows: TGTGCCTCTTCGGGACGGATTAATAGCAATCAGCCCCAGCATTTT.

This clone is classed as medium-sized. The rearrangement joins TRBV5-4 to TRBJ2-3; TRBD1 is a possible D gene (5 bases). CDR3 length equals 14 residues. Trimming cost V 2 bases and J 0 bases, with 7 bases left between them. CDR1 and CDR2 (germline): SGHNT, YYREEE (reference sequence). CDR3 residues: CASSFDSSTDTQYF. In nucleotides, the CDR3 is TGTGCCAGCAGCTTTGACAGCAGCACAGATACGCAGTATTTT.

The rearrangement links TRBV5-1 to TRBJ2-5, with TRBD1 identical over 8 bases. There are 14 residues in the CDR3. The V and J ends lost 9 bases and 4 bases, in that order; junction bases with no gene match: 11. Germline values: CDR1 SGHRS, CDR2 YFSETQ. The CDR3: CATTLGTGRETQYF. In nucleotides, the CDR3 is TGCGCCACCACCCTCGGGACAGGTCGAGAGACCCAGTACTTC.

The chain carries TRBV7-8 and TRBJ2-7, with a possible D match to TRBD1 (6 bases). The CDR3 sequence is 13 residues long. V lost 0 bases and J 6 bases, leaving 9 bases between the germline ends. CDR1 SGHVS and CDR2 FQNEAQ come from the germline V gene. The CDR3 is CASSLATGIEQYF. The CDR3 DNA sequence: TGTGCCAGCAGCTTAGCTACAGGGATCGAGCAGTACTTC.

The chain combines TRBV2 with TRBJ2-5; possible D gene TRBD2, 5 bases. In germline, CDR1 is SNHLY, CDR2 FYNNEI. The CDR3 length is 14 residues. Trimming removed 5 bases from V and 2 bases from J, with 12 bases in between. Here the CDR3 DNA reads TGTGCCAGCAGTTATACTAGAGCTCAAGAGACCCAGTACTTC. Residues: CASSYTRAQETQYF.

This clone was found a few times. V is TRBV5-1 and J is TRBJ1-2, with TRBD1 identical over 7 bases. The CDR3 spans 13 residues. V lost 4 bases to trimming and J lost 5 bases; unmatched junction nucleotides: 5. CDR1 and CDR2 from the germline V gene are SGHRS and YFSETQ. The CDR3 is CASSHDREYGYTF. The CDR3 DNA reads as TGCGCCAGCAGCCACGACAGGGAATATGGCTACACCTTC.

The chain uses TRBV18 and TRBJ2-3; D might be TRBD2 (5 bases). V shed 6 bases and J shed 1 base, with 17 bases lying between them. Germline-derived CDR1 and CDR2 are KGHSH and LQKENI. CDR3 length: 16 amino acids. In DNA, the CDR3 is TGTGCCAGCTCTCCTAGGCTGGAGAGGGGCACAGATACGCAGTATTTT. It specifies CASSPRLERGTDTQYF.